What follows are 32 T cell receptor beta chains derived from one specimen sequenced in a study of cytomegalovirus exposure and HLA in healthy donors. The PCR had 60 Vbeta and 13 Jbeta primers. The repertoire was sequenced with immunoSEQ multiplex PCR; TCRdb's copy has only in-frame clones and lacks some. The sample consists of about 210,000 clones, over 75% of them appearing once. Sequenced material: PBMCs. The receptors were gathered from a male donor in good health and CMV-seronegative.

The chain carries TRBV5-1 and TRBJ1-2, with D possibly TRBD1 on 5 matching bases. Trimming stripped 1 base from V and 3 bases from J, with 31 bases between. Germline CDR1 is SGHRS and CDR2 is YFSETQ. The CDR3 is made up of 21 amino acids. This CDR3 reads CASSLLAMELKNWVGDYGYTF. Here the CDR3 DNA reads TGCGCCAGCAGCTTGCTGGCCATGGAATTGAAGAATTGGGTAGGGGACTATGGCTACACCTTC.

The chain is built from TRBV14 and TRBJ1-1, with TRBD1 identical over 7 bases. The ends lost 3 bases at V and 7 bases at J; junction bases unmatched: 11. Germline CDR1 and CDR2: SGHDN and FVKESK. This CDR3 spans 15 amino acids. The chain's CDR3 is CASSQLFGTVGEAFF. In nucleotides, the CDR3 is TGTGCCAGCAGCCAGCTCTTCGGGACAGTAGGTGAAGCTTTCTTT.

The rearrangement links TRBV9 to TRBJ2-5, with TRBD1 matching over 7 bases. The assigned J gene may be wrong: the sequence end matches TRBJ2-7 better. Germline values: CDR1 SGDLS, CDR2 YYNGEE. The CDR3 is 15 residues long. The CDR3 sequence: CASSVDGTVSYEQYF. The CDR3 coding sequence is TGTGCCAGCAGCGTAGATGGGACAGTCTCCTACGAGCAGTACTTC.

The chain has TRBV7-2 and TRBJ1-1, with TRBD1 matching over 7 bases. The J segment lost 1 base and the V segment lost 3 bases, leaving 2 bases of the junction unmatched. Germline V gene data show CDR1 as SGHTA and CDR2 as FQGNSA. The CDR3 covers 14 residues. The DNA for the CDR3 is TGTGCCAGCAGCTTCGGGACAGCGAACACTGAAGCTTTCTTT. This sequence encodes CASSFGTANTEAFF.

V usage is TRBV28 and J usage is TRBJ2-7, with TRBD1 matching 7 bases. The CDR3 spans 16 residues. The germline V gene encodes CDR1 MDHEN and CDR2 SYDVKM. The V and J ends lost 6 bases and 3 bases, in that order; junction bases with no gene match: 14. Here the CDR3 DNA reads TGTGCCAGCAGATCCTATATCCCGGGACAGTTCTACGAGCAGTACTTC. This translates into CASRSYIPGQFYEQYF.

A word on this clone: A junction boundary mismatches the germline segment, possibly from a read error. J is TRBJ2-1 and V is TRBV7-7, with D unresolved. CDR3 size: 13 residues. Germline V gene data show CDR1 as SSHAT and CDR2 as FNYEAQ (reference sequence). The CDR3 region has the DNA TGTGCTAGCAGCTCCCATAAGTCCGGTGAGCAGTTCTTC. This codes for CASSSHKSGEQFF.

The rearrangement links TRBV7-6 to TRBJ2-7; TRBD1 is a possible D gene (6 bases). The V gene lost 1 base and the J gene lost 3 bases, with 10 bases spanning the gap. This CDR3 has 14 residues. Germline CDR1 is SGHVS and CDR2 is FNYEAQ. The CDR3 is CASSLGVGGYEQYF. The CDR3 DNA is TGTGCCAGCAGCTTAGGGGTAGGGGGCTACGAGCAGTACTTC.

V and J are TRBV4-3 and TRBJ1-2; D is unresolved. Germline CDR1 is LGHNA and CDR2 is YSLEER. This CDR3 has 14 residues. Trimming left V 1 base short and J 4 bases short, with 10 bases between. The CDR3 bases are TGCGCCAGCAGCCAAGGCGTGCTGGTCTATGGCTACACCTTC. It codes for CASSQGVLVYGYTF.

The chain joins TRBV18 to TRBJ2-4; no reliable D call. Trimming took 2 bases from V and 2 from J, leaving 13 bases between them. Germline CDR1 is KGHSH and CDR2 is LQKENI. The CDR3 loop spans 16 amino acids. CDR3 bases: TGTGCCAGCTCACCAATGGGCCGTTCATCCAAAAACATTCAGTACTTC. Encoded protein: CASSPMGRSSKNIQYF.

The chain is built from TRBV28 and TRBJ1-1, with 7 bases matching TRBD1. Unmatched junction bases numbered 11, after V lost 6 bases and J lost 1 base. CDR1 and CDR2 (germline): MDHEN, SYDVKM. The CDR3 sequence is 16 residues long. In DNA form, the CDR3 reads TGTGCCAGCAGCCTACAGGGGCCCCTAAAGAACACTGAAGCTTTCTTT. This sequence encodes CASSLQGPLKNTEAFF.

This clone was picked up a small number of times. The rearrangement joins TRBV29-1 to TRBJ2-1; TRBD2 aligns across 8 bases. Germline CDR1 is SQVTM and CDR2 is ANQGSEA. This CDR3 region has 13 residues. Germline trimming cut 7 bases from V and 5 bases from J; bases unmatched to any gene: 7. The CDR3 loop reads CSAGTREHNEQFF. The CDR3 nucleotides read TGCAGCGCCGGGACTAGAGAACACAATGAGCAGTTCTTC.

The chain links TRBV7-9 to TRBJ2-7; no firm D call. The CDR3 covers 14 residues. Germline V CDR1 and CDR2: SEHNR, FQNEAQ (reference sequence). Between the trimmed V and J ends, which lost 7 bases and 0 bases, there was a span of 13 bases. CDR3 coding DNA: TGTGCCAGCACCAAGACGTCTAGCTCCTACGAGCAGTACTTC. Its protein is CASTKTSSSYEQYF.

This chain links TRBV6-5 with TRBJ1-1, with 8 bases fitting TRBD1. Trimming removed 5 bases from V and 10 bases from J; junction bases left unmatched: 6. The CDR3 extends over 12 amino acids. Germline values: CDR1 MNHEY, CDR2 SVGAGI. The CDR3 coding sequence is TGTGCCAGCAGTGACTGGACAGGGATAGCTTTCTTT. Protein: CASSDWTGIAFF.

The chain employs TRBV28 and TRBJ2-7; TRBD2 is a possible D gene (7 bases). Per germline, CDR1 MDHEN and CDR2 SYDVKM. Deletions cut 8 bases from V and 12 bases from J, with 26 bases between. This CDR3 is built from 14 residues. The CDR3 protein is CASWSRGASKHPYF. The CDR3 DNA is TGTGCCAGCTGGTCCCGGGGGGCCTCTAAGCATCCGTACTTC.

V usage is TRBV18 and J usage is TRBJ2-1, with D perhaps TRBD2 (6 bases). Trimming removed 3 bases from V and 5 bases from J, with 14 bases in between. There are 15 residues in the CDR3. Germline CDR1 and CDR2: KGHSH and LQKENI. The CDR3: CASSPYTGGDNEQFF. As DNA, the CDR3 is TGTGCCAGCTCACCGTATACCGGAGGGGACAATGAGCAGTTCTTC. The full variable domain, its missing parts supplied by reference TRBV18 and TRBJ2-1, is NAGVMQNPRHLVRRRGQEARLRCSPMKGHSHVYWYRQLPEEGLKFMVYLQKENIIDESGMPKERFSAEFPKEGPSILRIQQVVRGDSAAYFCASSPYTGGDNEQFFGPGTRLTVL.

This rearrangement joins TRBV7-2 to TRBJ2-1; 7 bases align to TRBD1. Germline trimming cut 1 base from V and 6 bases from J; bases unmatched to any gene: 6. Germline V CDR1 and CDR2: SGHTA, FQGNSA. The CDR3 contains 15 residues. CDR3 nucleotides: TGTGCCAGCAGCTTAGTTGCAGGGGGTACCAATGAGCAGTTCTTC. Amino acid sequence: CASSLVAGGTNEQFF.

The CDR3 loop reads CASSPDGSRGSYEQYF. As DNA, the CDR3 is TGTGCCAGCAGCCCCGATGGGTCGCGGGGGTCATACGAGCAGTACTTC. V and J are TRBV5-4 and TRBJ2-7, with 7 positions matching TRBD2. V lost 4 bases to trimming and J lost 4 bases; unmatched junction nucleotides: 14. Per germline, CDR1 SGHNT and CDR2 YYREEE (reference sequence). The length of the CDR3 is 16 residues. The full variable domain, its missing parts supplied by reference TRBV5-4 and TRBJ2-7, is ETGVTQSPTHLIKTRGQQVTLRCSSQSGHNTVSWYQQALGQGPQFIFQYYREEENGRGNFPPRFSGLQFPNYSSELNVNALELDDSALYLCASSPDGSRGSYEQYFGPGTRLTVT.

Only one count was recorded for this clone. The genes are TRBV11-2 and TRBJ2-7; perhaps TRBD2 as D (5 bases). This CDR3 is 14 amino acids long. Germline V CDR1 and CDR2: SGHAT, FQNNGV. Trimming cost V 2 bases and J 6 bases, with 14 bases left between them. The CDR3 spells CASSLNRARGEQYF. CDR3 nucleotide sequence: TGTGCCAGCAGCTTAAATCGAGCTCGGGGCGAGCAGTACTTC.

J is TRBJ2-7 and V is TRBV5-1, with a tentative D call TRBD2 (5 bases). Germline-derived CDR1 and CDR2 are SGHRS and YFSETQ. The length of the CDR3 is 15 residues. V was shortened by 0 bases and J by 0 bases, with 10 bases between the two germline ends. CDR3 sequence reads: CASSLDSGISYEQYF. CDR3 DNA: TGCGCCAGCAGCTTGGATTCGGGGATCTCCTACGAGCAGTACTTC.

The chain employs TRBV7-9 and TRBJ2-7; 8 nucleotides agree with TRBD1. After removal of 5 bases from V and 2 bases from J, the junction contained 8 bases not matched to a gene. The V gene's germline CDR1 is SEHNR and CDR2 FQNEAQ (reference sequence). This CDR3 has 15 residues. CDR3 amino acids: CASSPPETGAYEQYF. CDR3 sequence (DNA): TGTGCCAGCAGCCCCCCCGAGACAGGGGCCTACGAGCAGTACTTC.

V and J are TRBV25-1 and TRBJ2-7; D is possibly TRBD2 (5 bases). The CDR3 runs to 15 residues. Germline CDR1 and CDR2: MGHDK and SYGVNS. Trimming left V 5 bases short and J 3 bases short, with 17 bases between. CDR3 sequence reads: CASSLTGKLDYEQYF. In DNA, the CDR3 is TGTGCCAGCAGTCTCACCGGGAAACTAGACTACGAGCAGTACTTC.

The J gene is TRBJ1-1, the V gene TRBV28; D remains ambiguous. Trimming took 5 bases from V and 4 from J, leaving 17 bases between them. This CDR3 has 15 amino acids. From germline, CDR1 is MDHEN and CDR2 SYDVKM. In DNA, the CDR3 is TGTGCCAGCAGTCCATTTAGGGAGTTTGGCACTGAAGCTTTCTTT. Amino acid sequence: CASSPFREFGTEAFF.

The rearrangement joins TRBV23-1 to TRBJ2-1; 7 nucleotides line up with TRBD2. TRBV23-1 is placed among ORFs of uncertain function. The CDR3 spans 14 residues. The V and J ends lost 6 bases and 7 bases, in that order; junction bases with no gene match: 9. CDR3 region: CASSRAREGNEQFF. The CDR3 bases are TGCGCCAGCAGCAGGGCCAGGGAGGGTAATGAGCAGTTCTTC.

Remarks on this clone: The junction shows a germline mismatch at one end, possibly a read error. The chain joins TRBV4-3 to TRBJ2-5; 9 bases agree with TRBD1. Germline V gene sequence: CDR1 LGHNA, CDR2 YSLEER. This CDR3 has 19 residues. The CDR3 is CASSQDPHRGRKGTEIQYF. Here the CDR3 DNA reads TGCGCCAGCAGCCAAGATCCCCACAGGGGGCGGAAAGGTACCGAGATCCAGTACTTC.

In nucleotides, the CDR3 is TGTGCCAGCAGTTACGACAGGGAAGAGACCCAGTACTTC. Translating it yields CASSYDREETQYF. J is TRBJ2-5 and V is TRBV6-5; 7 nucleotides line up with TRBD1. The V and J ends lost 2 bases and 3 bases, in that order; junction bases with no gene match: 0. The CDR3 is made up of 13 amino acids. Germline CDR1 reads MNHEY; CDR2 reads SVGAGI.

The V call is TRBV5-1, the J call TRBJ2-3; TRBD1 matches at 10 bases. Trimming took 3 bases from V and 3 from J; bases not matched to a gene: 4. The CDR3 runs to 15 residues. CDR1 and CDR2 (germline): SGHRS, YFSETQ. For the CDR3, the DNA is TGCGCCAGCAGCTATTGGGACAGGGGAACAGATACGCAGTATTTT. The encoded protein is CASSYWDRGTDTQYF.

The rearrangement uses TRBV12-5 and TRBJ1-2, with D hard to call. Trimming left V 5 bases short and J 3 bases short, with 16 bases between. The CDR3 totals 15 residues. CDR1 and CDR2 from the germline V gene are LGHNT and FRNRAP. The CDR3, as DNA: TGTGCTAGTGGTCCCCGGGAGGGCTCATACTATGGCTACACCTTC. Translation gives CASGPREGSYYGYTF.

This clone appeared once. This sequence joins TRBV19 and TRBJ1-2, with D unresolved. V was clipped by 3 bases and J by 8 bases, with 13 bases between them. CDR1 is LNHDA, CDR2 SQIVND, per germline (reference sequence). CDR3 size: 13 residues. The CDR3 DNA reads TGTGCCAGTAGTATTACAGCCGGCCAGGGCTACACCTTC. Translated, it gives CASSITAGQGYTF.

In its sample, this clone was seen a few times. The chain is built from TRBV5-4 and TRBJ2-1; 8 nucleotides line up with TRBD2. The V segment lost 2 bases and the J segment 8 bases; nucleotides outside the gene matches: 9. CDR1 and CDR2 from the germline V gene are SGHNT and YYREEE (reference sequence). CDR3 length: 15 amino acids. CDR3 nucleotides: TGTGCCAGCAGCTTCGGGACTAGGAGTGTAGATGAGCAGTTCTTC. Protein sequence: CASSFGTRSVDEQFF.

The genes are TRBV28 and TRBJ1-6; 8 nucleotides align to TRBD1. Germline assignment: CDR1 MDHEN and CDR2 SYDVKM. Trimming removed 5 bases from V and 8 bases from J; junction bases left unmatched: 2. There are 13 residues in the CDR3. CDR3 amino acids: CASSPTGDSPLHF. CDR3 bases: TGTGCCAGCAGTCCGACAGGGGATTCACCCCTCCACTTT.

The genes are TRBV9 and TRBJ2-7, with a tentative D call TRBD1 (6 bases). The CDR3 is made up of 14 amino acids. V lost 3 bases, J lost 3 bases, and 13 bases lay in between. In germline, CDR1 is SGDLS, CDR2 YYNGEE. In nucleotides, the CDR3 is TGTGCCAGCAGCGGCCCCAGACAGGACTACGAGCAGTACTTC. Its translation: CASSGPRQDYEQYF.

There are a few counts of this clone. V and J are TRBV11-2 and TRBJ2-3, with 7 nucleotides matching TRBD2. Looked up from germline, CDR1 is SGHAT and CDR2 is FQNNGV. This CDR3 has 16 amino acids. Unmatched junction bases numbered 5, after V lost 2 bases and J lost 0 bases. Written as DNA, the CDR3 is TGTGCCAGCAGCTTATATGGGCGGGGGAGCACAGATACGCAGTATTTT. It specifies CASSLYGRGSTDTQYF.